What follows is one TCR beta chain and its context. This sample was included in a study of blood T cell repertoires in COVID-19. On the study more broadly: Samples of COVID-19 (acute and convalescent) were obtained from the United States, Italy and Spain. PBMCs, B-cell-depleted T cells, or T cells were the source of the cDNA or gDNA that made up the material.

Seattle patients were enrolled during active infection and followed longitudinally. Germline V gene sequence: CDR1 MDHEN, CDR2 SYDVKM. The V gene lost 5 bases and the J gene lost 4 bases, with 17 bases spanning the gap. The CDR3 runs 15 residues. Original methodology: Reference gene primer amplification in the assay estimated nucleated cell counts. Profiling relied on immunoSEQ multiplex PCR, and the TCRdb table lists in-frame clones only, not all of them. D and trimming were read from the DNA, whereas the V and J calls and clone size are those reported in that table. The sample contains some 390,000 clones, approximately 90% of which appear only once.

Sequenced sample: peripheral blood. V is TRBV28 and J is TRBJ1-1, with D possibly matching TRBD1 (6 bases). The sequence derives from a woman aged 40 to 50 with COVID-19, enrolled during active disease. This CDR3 reads CASSPKSTGITEAFF. The CDR3 bases are TGTGCCAGCAGTCCCAAAAGTACAGGGATCACTGAAGCTTTCTTT.